This TCR beta chain was identified in a study of T-cell reconstitution after alpha-beta-depleted transplantation in children. Study-wide points: Newly produced T cells mostly provided counts and TCRbeta diversity after one year, as hyperexpanded clones declined.

V was clipped by 6 bases and J by 6 bases, with 13 bases between them. The length of the CDR3 is 13 residues. Looked up from germline, CDR1 is SGHRS and CDR2 is YFSETQ. Preparation of the TCRbeta library was carried out with unique molecular identifiers. TCRdb processed the PCR reads anew with MiXCR; each CDR3 protein has one entry. The sample holds about 300,000 distinct CDR3 sequences, 6.5% to 9% seen once. This clonotype occurred many times. What it recognizes is unknown. V is TRBV5-1 and J is TRBJ2-1, with D tentatively TRBD2 (6 bases). This receptor was obtained from a female patient under 10 years old who had a stem cell transplant for Fanconi anemia, so the T cells may come from the graft donor. Sequencing was performed on peripheral blood, taken 360 days after TCRalphabeta/CD19-depleted stem cell transplant. This CDR3 is CASTAGTFNEQFF. CDR3 in DNA: TGCGCCAGCACGGCCGGGACTTTCAATGAGCAGTTCTTC.